A selection of T cell receptor beta chains follows, all from one sample in a study of CD8 T cells in ankylosing spondylitis. TCRdb called the 5' RACE reads again in MiXCR, with one record for every CDR3 protein. Here the sample spans about 450,000 distinct CDR3 sequences, roughly a quarter being singletons. Material for sequencing was blood, either unsorted or a sorted T cell fraction (not recorded which). The receptors originated from a male donor with ankylosing spondylitis. Each CDR3 is given with its conserved first and last residue. A D gene is named only where the DNA matches it firmly. Size tells how often a clone was seen (once, few, many) or the class of an expanded clone, and some rows leave it out.

D gene: -; J gene: TRBJ2-3; V gene: TRBV3-1; clone size: -; CDR3 DNA: TGTGCCAGCAGCCCTCCCTATCGAAGAGTTAGCGTGGCTTCGGATACGCAGTATTTT; CDR3 protein: CASSPPYRRVSVASDTQYF
D gene: TRBD2; J gene: TRBJ2-3; V gene: TRBV20-1; clone size: -; CDR3 DNA: TGCAGTGCTAGCGGACTAGCGGCTAGCACAGATACGCAGTATTTT; CDR3 protein: CSASGLAASTDTQYF
D gene: TRBD1; J gene: TRBJ2-7; V gene: TRBV25-1; clone size: -; CDR3 DNA: TGTGCCAGCAGTCGTGGGACAGGAAACTACGAGCAGTACTTC; CDR3 protein: CASSRGTGNYEQYF
D gene: TRBD2; J gene: TRBJ2-1; V gene: TRBV20-1; clone size: few; CDR3 DNA: TGCAGTGCGGGGGTCATAACTAGCGGATACAATGAGCAGTTCTTC; CDR3 protein: CSAGVITSGYNEQFF
D gene: TRBD1; J gene: TRBJ1-6; V gene: TRBV27; clone size: many; CDR3 DNA: TGTGCCAGCAGTTCCTTTGGGACAGTCGCTTCACCCCTCCACTTT; CDR3 protein: CASSSFGTVASPLHF
D gene: -; J gene: TRBJ2-7; V gene: TRBV19; clone size: few; CDR3 DNA: TGTGCCAGTAGTACCGGTCCAGGCGAGCAGTACTTC; CDR3 protein: CASSTGPGEQYF
D gene: TRBD1; J gene: TRBJ2-2; V gene: TRBV24-1; clone size: few; CDR3 DNA: TGTGCCACCAGTGACCCGGGACAGGGGGTTATCGGGGAGCTGTTTTTT; CDR3 protein: CATSDPGQGVIGELFF
D gene: TRBD1; J gene: TRBJ2-1; V gene: TRBV5-1; clone size: many; CDR3 DNA: TGTGCCAGCAGCACGGGACAGGGTTCCTACAATGAGCAGTTCTTC; CDR3 protein: CASSTGQGSYNEQFF
D gene: TRBD1; J gene: TRBJ1-5; V gene: TRBV20-1; clone size: -; CDR3 DNA: TGCAGTGCTAGGCCCTGGGACAGGGGGAGCAATCAGCCCCAGCATTTT; CDR3 protein: CSARPWDRGSNQPQHF
D gene: -; J gene: TRBJ2-3; V gene: TRBV11-3; clone size: -; CDR3 DNA: TGTGCCAGCAGCTCTCAGGGAGAGGAGTTCACAGATACGCAGTATTTT; CDR3 protein: CASSSQGEEFTDTQYF
D gene: -; J gene: TRBJ1-6; V gene: TRBV12-3/TRBV12-4; clone size: -; CDR3 DNA: TGTGCCAGCAGTTTTGGCGGGATCGGGACACCCCTCCACTTT; CDR3 protein: CASSFGGIGTPLHF
D gene: TRBD2; J gene: TRBJ2-5; V gene: TRBV5-1; clone size: -; CDR3 DNA: TGCGCCAGCAGCCCCGGAGTAGCGGGAGAAGAGACCCAGTACTTC; CDR3 protein: CASSPGVAGEETQYF
D gene: -; J gene: TRBJ1-3; V gene: TRBV12-3/TRBV12-4; clone size: -; CDR3 DNA: TGTGCCAGCAGCACCCGACAGTCCGTCTCTGGAAACACCATATATTTT; CDR3 protein: CASSTRQSVSGNTIYF
D gene: -; J gene: TRBJ2-3; V gene: TRBV11-3; clone size: -; CDR3 DNA: TGTGCCATCCATCGTCGGCGGACGCAGTATTTT; CDR3 protein: CAIHRRRTQYF
D gene: -; J gene: TRBJ1-5; V gene: TRBV25-1; clone size: few; CDR3 DNA: TGTGCCAGCAGTGACGGTAGGGCAGGGACCAATCAGCCCCAGCATTTT; CDR3 protein: CASSDGRAGTNQPQHF
D gene: TRBD2; J gene: TRBJ2-1; V gene: TRBV6-1; clone size: -; CDR3 DNA: TGTGCCAGCAAGGCGGGGGGGGCGGGGAATGAGCAGTTCTTC; CDR3 protein: CASKAGGAGNEQFF
D gene: -; J gene: TRBJ1-3; V gene: TRBV5-1; clone size: few; CDR3 DNA: TGCGCCAGCAGCTTGGGAACGAGCCGAAACACCATATATTTT; CDR3 protein: CASSLGTSRNTIYF
D gene: -; J gene: TRBJ1-4; V gene: TRBV5-1; clone size: -; CDR3 DNA: TGCGCCAGCAGCGCCGCGGGGGCGGGTGAAAAACTGTTTTTT; CDR3 protein: CASSAAGAGEKLFF
D gene: -; J gene: TRBJ2-2; V gene: TRBV7-2; clone size: few; CDR3 DNA: TGTGCCAGCAGCGCGATGAACACCGGGGAGCTGTTTTTT; CDR3 protein: CASSAMNTGELFF
D gene: -; J gene: TRBJ1-2; V gene: TRBV4-1; clone size: few; CDR3 DNA: TGCGCCAGCCTCGATATACAGGGAGGTGGCTACACCTTC; CDR3 protein: CASLDIQGGGYTF
D gene: TRBD2; J gene: TRBJ2-1; V gene: TRBV7-8; clone size: -; CDR3 DNA: TGTGCCAGCAGCTTCCCGGTAGCGGGATACTCTTACAATGAGCAGTTCTTC; CDR3 protein: CASSFPVAGYSYNEQFF
D gene: -; J gene: TRBJ1-1; V gene: TRBV5-1; clone size: -; CDR3 DNA: TGCGCCAGCAGCTTTAACAGGGTTGGGAACACTGAAGCTTTCTTT; CDR3 protein: CASSFNRVGNTEAFF
D gene: TRBD1; J gene: TRBJ1-4; V gene: TRBV10-3; clone size: -; CDR3 DNA: TGTGCCATCAGGGGGGACAGGGCTAATAATGAAAAACTGTTTTTT; CDR3 protein: CAIRGDRANNEKLFF
D gene: TRBD1; J gene: TRBJ2-1; V gene: TRBV20-1; clone size: few; CDR3 DNA: TGCAGTGCGAGGACAGGGGGCCAAGTGGAGCAGTTCTTC; CDR3 protein: CSARTGGQVEQFF
D gene: -; J gene: TRBJ2-5; V gene: TRBV5-5; clone size: many; CDR3 DNA: TGTGCCAGCAGCTTAGGTCCTAGAGAGACCCAGTACTTC; CDR3 protein: CASSLGPRETQYF
D gene: -; J gene: TRBJ2-4; V gene: TRBV7-2; clone size: few; CDR3 DNA: TGTGCCAGCAGCTTAGGTAGTAGACAGTCGACTCAGTACTTC; CDR3 protein: CASSLGSRQSTQYF
D gene: -; J gene: TRBJ1-6; V gene: TRBV3-1; clone size: -; CDR3 DNA: TGTGCCAGCAGCCAAGATTCCGGGCCGCGAAATTCACCCCTCCACTTT; CDR3 protein: CASSQDSGPRNSPLHF
D gene: -; J gene: TRBJ2-2; V gene: TRBV5-1; clone size: few; CDR3 DNA: TGCGCCAGCAGCTTGGCCCCTAATGGGGGAGCCGGGGAGCTGTTTTTT; CDR3 protein: CASSLAPNGGAGELFF
D gene: -; J gene: TRBJ2-2; V gene: TRBV5-5; clone size: -; CDR3 DNA: TGTGCCAGCAGCTTGGTGGGACCCCACACCGGGGAGCTGTTTTTT; CDR3 protein: CASSLVGPHTGELFF
D gene: TRBD2; J gene: TRBJ2-7; V gene: TRBV29-1; clone size: few; CDR3 DNA: TGCAGCGCAGAGAAGAGCGGGAGGGGGCGCGAGCAGTACTTC; CDR3 protein: CSAEKSGRGREQYF
D gene: -; J gene: TRBJ1-1; V gene: TRBV5-5; clone size: -; CDR3 DNA: TGTGCCAGCAGCTTGATCGACACAGGGACTGAAGCTTTCTTT; CDR3 protein: CASSLIDTGTEAFF
D gene: TRBD2; J gene: TRBJ2-3; V gene: TRBV10-3; clone size: few; CDR3 DNA: TGTGCCATCATGGAGCGGGAGACAGATACGCAGTATTTT; CDR3 protein: CAIMERETDTQYF
D gene: -; J gene: TRBJ1-5; V gene: TRBV20-1; clone size: -; CDR3 DNA: TGCAGTGCTGAAAGGGCAGGTGGGCTGGATCAGCCCCAGCATTTT; CDR3 protein: CSAERAGGLDQPQHF
D gene: -; J gene: TRBJ2-1; V gene: TRBV3-1; clone size: few; CDR3 DNA: TGTGCCAGCAGCCAAGATCTCCAGCGGAACTACAATGAGCAGTTCTTC; CDR3 protein: CASSQDLQRNYNEQFF
D gene: -; J gene: TRBJ1-6; V gene: TRBV4-2; clone size: few; CDR3 DNA: TGTGCCAGCAGCCAAGATCTCCAGGGGCTCTTTGGTTCACCCCTCCACTTT; CDR3 protein: CASSQDLQGLFGSPLHF
D gene: -; J gene: TRBJ2-1; V gene: TRBV2; clone size: few; CDR3 DNA: TGTGCCAGCAGTGAATTCTACAATGAGCAGTTCTTC; CDR3 protein: CASSEFYNEQFF
D gene: -; J gene: TRBJ2-1; V gene: TRBV20-1; clone size: -; CDR3 DNA: TGCAGTGCTAGGAAGGTGGGGACATCGGAGGGCAATGAGCAGTTCTTC; CDR3 protein: CSARKVGTSEGNEQFF
D gene: TRBD2; J gene: TRBJ2-1; V gene: TRBV3-1; clone size: -; CDR3 DNA: TGTGCCAGCACCGCTAGCGGGAGAAAGAATGAGCAGTTCTTC; CDR3 protein: CASTASGRKNEQFF
D gene: TRBD2; J gene: TRBJ2-1; V gene: TRBV20-1; clone size: few; CDR3 DNA: TGCAGTGCTAGACGACTAGCGGGATTCAATGAGCAGTTCTTC; CDR3 protein: CSARRLAGFNEQFF